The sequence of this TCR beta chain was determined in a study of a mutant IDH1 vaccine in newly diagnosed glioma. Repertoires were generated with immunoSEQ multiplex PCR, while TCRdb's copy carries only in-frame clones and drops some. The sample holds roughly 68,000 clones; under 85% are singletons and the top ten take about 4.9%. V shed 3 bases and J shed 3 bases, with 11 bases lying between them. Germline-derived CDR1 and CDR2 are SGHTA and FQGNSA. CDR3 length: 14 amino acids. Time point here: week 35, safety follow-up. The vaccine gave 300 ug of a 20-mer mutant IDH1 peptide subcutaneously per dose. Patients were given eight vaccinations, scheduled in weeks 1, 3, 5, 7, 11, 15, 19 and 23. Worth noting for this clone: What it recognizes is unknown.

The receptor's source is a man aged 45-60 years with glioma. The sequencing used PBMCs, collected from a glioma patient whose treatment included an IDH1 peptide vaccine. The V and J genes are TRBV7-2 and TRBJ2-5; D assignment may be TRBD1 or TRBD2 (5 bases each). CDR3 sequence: CASSFGGLEETQYF. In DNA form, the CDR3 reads TGTGCCAGCAGCTTTGGGGGTTTAGAAGAGACCCAGTACTTC.